A few counts support the clone carrying this T cell receptor (beta chain). This record comes from a study of human T cells and chemical hapten exposure. The CDR3 runs to 14 residues. The J segment lost 2 bases and the V segment lost 2 bases, leaving 2 bases of the junction unmatched. Germline lookup yields CDR1 GTSNPN and CDR2 SVGIG (reference sequence). Total RNA was isolated from whole blood that had not been fractionated. TCRdb processed the 5' RACE reads anew with MiXCR; each CDR3 protein has one entry. The sample shows around 100,000 distinct CDR3 sequences, more than 15% of them seen only once. The chain employs TRBV30 and TRBJ2-1; 8 nucleotides agree with TRBD2. This clonotype was obtained from a human donor in good health. This CDR3 reads CAWSTGGPYNEQFF. The CDR3 DNA reads as TGTGCCTGGAGTACGGGAGGGCCCTACAATGAGCAGTTCTTC.